A selection of T cell receptor beta chains follows, all from one sample in a study of STAT5B mutations in CD4+ large granular lymphocyte leukemia. Only in-frame clones appear in the TCRdb table, and some are missing; sequencing was by immunoSEQ multiplex PCR. This sample has tens of thousands of clones, with about 81% found just once. The sequenced material came from CD4+ T cells from blood buffy coats. The receptor source for this set is a human donor in good health. CDR3s include the opening cysteine and the closing phenylalanine or tryptophan. Each record gives: clone size, V gene, J gene, D gene, CDR3 DNA, CDR3 protein. D genes are given only for firm matches. Size is omitted from some rows. Given values are once, few, many or a class for expanded clones.

>.|TRBV5-1|TRBJ2-3|.
TGCGCCAGCAGCTTGGAACTAGGTGGTGATACGCAGTATTTT
CASSLELGGDTQYF
>.|TRBV7-6|TRBJ2-3|.
TGTGCCAGCAGCCTTGTGGGTGCAGATACGCAGTATTTT
CASSLVGADTQYF
>.|TRBV10-3|TRBJ1-5|TRBD1
TGTGCCTCCGGTCCCGGGACAGGTTTGAGCAATCAGCCCCAGCATTTT
CASGPGTGLSNQPQHF
>.|TRBV18|TRBJ2-1|TRBD2
TGTGCCAGCTCACCCGGACTAGCGGGGTCCAATGAGCAGTTCTTC
CASSPGLAGSNEQFF
>.|TRBV18|TRBJ2-1|TRBD2
TGTGCCAGCTCACCGAGGACTAGCGGGGGGGCAGAGCAGTTCTTC
CASSPRTSGGAEQFF
>.|TRBV19|TRBJ1-5|TRBD1
TGTGCCAGTAGTGCTTCTTCCGGGACAGGAGGATGGGATCAGCCCCAGCATTTT
CASSASSGTGGWDQPQHF
>.|TRBV5-8|TRBJ1-5|TRBD1
TGTGCCAGCAGCGCATACAGGGGGTCGGTTAGCAATCAGCCCCAGCATTTT
CASSAYRGSVSNQPQHF
>.|TRBV6-1|TRBJ2-1|TRBD2
TGTGCCAGCAGTGAAGCGGGAACTAGCGGGAGAAGTGGTAATGAGCAGTTCTTC
CASSEAGTSGRSGNEQFF
>once|TRBV7-2|TRBJ2-1|TRBD1
TGTGCCAGCAGCTTGGCGGGACAGGGGGCGCAGAATGAGCAGTTCTTC
CASSLAGQGAQNEQFF
>.|TRBV6-5|TRBJ2-7|.
TGTGCCAGCAGTTACTCGGCCAGCCTTCCCTCCTACGAGCAGTACTTC
CASSYSASLPSYEQYF
>.|TRBV11-3|TRBJ1-2|.
TGTGCCAGCAGCTTAGGCGGAGGGAATGGCTACACCTTC
CASSLGGGNGYTF
>.|TRBV4-1|TRBJ2-5|TRBD2
TGCGCCAGCAGCCAACCCCCCGGCCTAGCGGGAACGGGAGAGACCCAGTACTTC
CASSQPPGLAGTGETQYF
>.|TRBV5-6|TRBJ1-4|TRBD1
TGTGCCAGCAGCTTAGTGGGGACAGATAATGAAAAACTGTTTTTT
CASSLVGTDNEKLFF
>.|TRBV11-2|TRBJ2-7|TRBD1
TGTGCCAGCAGCTTAGATGGGACAGGTCCCTACGAGCAGTACTTC
CASSLDGTGPYEQYF
>few|TRBV18|TRBJ1-1|.
TGTGCCAGCTCACTACTGGAGGGGACTGAAGCTTTCTTT
CASSLLEGTEAFF
>.|TRBV7-2|TRBJ2-4|.
TGTGCCAGCAGCGAGGAGGGGGCTGGGGGAGGCATTCAGTACTTC
CASSEEGAGGGIQYF
>.|TRBV6-4|TRBJ2-1|.
TGTGCCAGCAGTGTTAGCGGCGGGGGCCTAACCTACAATGAGCAGTTCTTC
CASSVSGGGLTYNEQFF
>.|TRBV9|TRBJ1-1|.
TGTGCCAGCAGCGTACGGGAAGGGGTAGGGGACACTGAAGCTTTCTTT
CASSVREGVGDTEAFF
>.|TRBV5-6|TRBJ1-2|.
TGTGCCAGCAGCAGCGGGTCCGTTGGTGGCTACACCTTC
CASSSGSVGGYTF
>.|TRBV21-1|TRBJ2-7|.
TGTGCCAGCAGCTCAAAAGGGCTACAAAGCGGGACAGGGGTAGACGAGCAGTACTTC
CASSSKGLQSGTGVDEQYF
>few|TRBV7-8|TRBJ2-1|.
TGTGCCAGCAGCTCGAGTGGGCTTGGGGGTCAGTTCTTC
CASSSSGLGGQFF
>.|TRBV7-9|TRBJ1-2|.
TGTGCCAGCAGCTTAGGGCAGCTCATCTATGGCTACACCTTC
CASSLGQLIYGYTF
>.|TRBV10-3|TRBJ2-2|.
TGTGCCATCAACCAGGCAGGGGCCGGGGAGCTGTTTTTT
CAINQAGAGELFF
>few|TRBV29-1|TRBJ1-1|TRBD1
TGCAGCGTGCCCCCGGGACAGCCACCGAACACTGAAGCTTTCTTT
CSVPPGQPPNTEAFF
>.|TRBV6-1|TRBJ2-7|.
TGTGCCAGCAGTACCCACGGGGAGCAGTACTTC
CASSTHGEQYF
>.|TRBV7-8|TRBJ1-6|TRBD1
TGTGCCAGCAGCTCAAGAAGGGGGCCCAGGTCACCCCTCCACTTT
CASSSRRGPRSPLHF
>.|TRBV10-3|TRBJ2-2|.
TGTGCCATCAGGAGGGACACCCGGGGGACCGGGGAGCTGTTTTTT
CAIRRDTRGTGELFF
>.|TRBV21-1|TRBJ1-2|.
TGTGCCAACGGGACAGTCGACTATGGCTACACCTTC
CANGTVDYGYTF
>.|TRBV4-1|TRBJ1-2|.
TGCGCCAGCAGCCAAGATCCCCGGGGCCCCTATGGCTACACCTTC
CASSQDPRGPYGYTF
>.|TRBV4-3|TRBJ2-2|TRBD2
TGCGCCAGCAGCCAAGATCTCGGGAGGGCCACCGGGGAGCTGTTTTTT
CASSQDLGRATGELFF
>.|TRBV7-2|TRBJ2-7|.
TGTGCCAGCAGCCCAAACAGAGGCGCAGATCAGTACTTC
CASSPNRGADQYF
>.|TRBV7-7|TRBJ1-1|TRBD1
TGTGCCAGCAGCCTTAAACCACCGGGACAGGGGGCTTTTGAAGCTTTCTTT
CASSLKPPGQGAFEAFF
>.|TRBV4-2|TRBJ2-1|TRBD2
TGTGCCAGCAGCCAGGGCTTTAGCGGGGGGGCCTACAATGAGCAGTTCTTC
CASSQGFSGGAYNEQFF
>few|TRBV4-3|TRBJ1-5|.
TGCGCCAGCAGCCAAGATGTCCAGCCCAATCAGCCCCAGCATTTT
CASSQDVQPNQPQHF
>.|TRBV6-5|TRBJ1-3|TRBD1
TGTGCCAGCAGTTACTCCCCAGGGGGCAGAAACACCATATATTTT
CASSYSPGGRNTIYF
>.|TRBV15|TRBJ2-7|.
TGTGCCACCAGCAGAGCCAGGATTTACGAGCAGTACTTC
CATSRARIYEQYF
>.|TRBV5-1|TRBJ1-5|.
TGCGCCAGCAGCTTCAGGGCAGGCAATCAGCCCCAGCATTTT
CASSFRAGNQPQHF
>.|TRBV5-1|TRBJ2-2|TRBD1
TGCGCCAGCAGCTCAGACAGGGACCCCGGGGAGCTGTTTTTT
CASSSDRDPGELFF
>.|TRBV5-1|TRBJ2-5|TRBD2
TGCGCCAGCACCAAGGGACTAGCGGGGGAAGAGACCCAGTACTTC
CASTKGLAGEETQYF
>once|TRBV6-1|TRBJ1-2|.
TGTGCCAGCAGTGAAGCGCCGGGTGACTATGGCTACACCTTC
CASSEAPGDYGYTF